This TCR beta chain was recorded in a study of CD8 T cells in Susac syndrome. Notes on the study in general: The study recognized that its TCR sequencing and HLA analysis covered a relatively small number of individuals.

RNA totalling roughly 0.45 to 1 ug underwent reverse transcription with random hexamers. Amplification of TCR beta CDR3 by immunoSEQ multiplex PCR spanned 54 Vbeta and 13 Jbeta. TCRdb re-called the immunoSEQ multiplex PCR reads with MiXCR, one entry per CDR3 protein. The sample has approximately 160,000 distinct CDR3 sequences; approximately 90% are singletons. This CDR3 spans 13 amino acids. Germline V gives CDR1 KGHSH, CDR2 LQKENI. The V gene lost 5 bases and the J gene lost 5 bases, with 9 bases spanning the gap. Worth noting for this clonotype: The antigen remains unidentified.

Sequencing of TCR beta was performed on blood CD8+ and CD4+ T cells. V gene TRBV18 combines with J gene TRBJ1-4; weak D call: TRBD1 (5 bases). The origin of this receptor is a human donor in good health. Sequences were obtained from CD4+ T cells from PBMCs. CDR3 loop: CASSGTANEKLFF. Here the CDR3 DNA reads TGTGCCAGCTCAGGGACGGCAAATGAAAAACTGTTTTTT.